This T cell receptor beta chain originates from a study of cytomegalovirus exposure and HLA in healthy donors. General study findings and limits: Specificity of three CMV-associated chains for CMV antigens was verified in vitro.

Both 60 Vbeta primers and 13 Jbeta primers went into the PCR. TCRdb keeps only in-frame clones here, not all; method: immunoSEQ multiplex PCR. Of approximately 110,000 clones listed, around three quarters are singletons. Turning to this clone: As yet, its antigen is unknown.

In germline, CDR1 is ENHRY, CDR2 SYGVKD. This CDR3 contains 12 residues. Trimming took off 5 bases at V and 4 bases at J, with 7 bases between the two ends. Material for sequencing was PBMCs. This clonotype originated in a middle-aged woman in good health and CMV-seronegative. The chain uses TRBV10-3 and TRBJ2-3; D not certain. The CDR3 DNA follows: TGTGCCATCAGTTACGAGGCAGATACGCAGTATTTT. This translates into CAISYEADTQYF.